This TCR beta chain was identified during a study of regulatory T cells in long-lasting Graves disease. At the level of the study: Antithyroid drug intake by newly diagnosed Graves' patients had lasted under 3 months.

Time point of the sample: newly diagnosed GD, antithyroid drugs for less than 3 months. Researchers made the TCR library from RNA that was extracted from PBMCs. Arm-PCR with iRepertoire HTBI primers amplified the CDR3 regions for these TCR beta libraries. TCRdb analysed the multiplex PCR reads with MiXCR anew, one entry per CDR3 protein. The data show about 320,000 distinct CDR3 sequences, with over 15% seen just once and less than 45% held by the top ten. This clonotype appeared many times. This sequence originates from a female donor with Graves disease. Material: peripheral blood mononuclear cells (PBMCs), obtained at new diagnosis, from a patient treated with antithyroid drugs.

In DNA, the CDR3 is TGCGCCAGCAGCTTGGTTGGGGGAGTAAACACTGAAGCTTTCTTT. Translating it yields CASSLVGGVNTEAFF. This sequence joins TRBV5-1 and TRBJ1-1; a weak D match, TRBD1 (5 bases). The CDR3 covers 15 residues. The V end was cut by 0 bases, the J end by 2 bases, with 11 bases between. CDR1 and CDR2 from the germline V gene are SGHRS and YFSETQ.